One and the same sample provided the 31 T cell receptor beta chains below, sequenced in a study of patients with pleural tuberculosis. One entry per CDR3 protein results from TCRdb running MiXCR on the reads. The sample lists about 50,000 distinct CDR3 sequences, about 7.3% occurring once. The receptor source for this set is a human donor with pleural tuberculosis.

This clonotype was detected only a few times. The genes are TRBV29-1 and TRBJ2-1; no definite D call. The V and J ends lost 1 base and 12 bases respectively, with 16 bases between them. Germline values: CDR1 SQVTM, CDR2 ANQGSEA. The CDR3 has 13 residues. The CDR3 sequence: CSVEAAEDVVQFF. The CDR3 DNA reads TGCAGCGTTGAAGCGGCAGAAGATGTTGTGCAGTTCTTC.

Ten or more counts support this clonotype. The chain links TRBV20-1 to TRBJ2-5; 8 positions agree with TRBD1. The CDR3 sequence is 14 residues long. After removal of 3 bases from V and 1 base from J, the junction contained 4 bases not matched to a gene. Germline V gene lookup returns CDR1 DFQATT and CDR2 SNEGSKA (reference sequence). CDR3 DNA sequence: TGCAGTGCTAGCGACAGGGGCCTCCAAGAGACCCAGTACTTC. Translated, it gives CSASDRGLQETQYF.

The gene calls are TRBV29-1 and TRBJ2-3; D might be TRBD2 (5 bases). The CDR3 has 15 amino acids. Germline CDR1 is SQVTM and CDR2 is ANQGSEA. V gave up 4 bases and J gave up 3 bases, with 17 bases separating them. The CDR3 DNA sequence: TGCAGCGTTGCTCGGGCCAGCGGAACTACAGATACGCAGTATTTT. Amino acids: CSVARASGTTDTQYF.

This clonotype appeared many times. This chain uses TRBV20-1 with TRBJ2-2, with TRBD1 as a possible D gene (5 bases). V was trimmed by 3 bases and J by 3 bases, leaving 5 bases between them. Per germline, CDR1 DFQATT and CDR2 SNEGSKA (reference sequence). The CDR3 contains 12 residues. The CDR3 loop is CSASRDTGELFF. The CDR3, as DNA: TGCAGTGCTAGCAGGGACACCGGGGAGCTGTTTTTT.

This clonotype was seen at least ten times. The chain has TRBV11-2 and TRBJ1-2; a weak D match, TRBD1 (5 bases). CDR1 SGHAT and CDR2 FQNNGV come from the germline V gene. Trimming shortened V by 5 bases and J by 7 bases, and 20 bases separated the two germline ends. The CDR3 sequence is 15 residues long. CDR3 loop: CASSPDFQGDSGYTF. As DNA, the CDR3 is TGTGCCAGCAGCCCCGATTTTCAGGGAGATAGTGGCTACACCTTC. The full variable domain, in which reference TRBV11-2 and TRBJ1-2 provide the parts outside the CDR3, is EAGVAQSPRYKIIEKRQSVAFWCNPISGHATLYWYQQILGQGPKLLIQFQNNGVVDDSQLPKDRFSAERLKGVDSTLKIQPAKLEDSAVYLCASSPDFQGDSGYTFGSGTRLTVV.

This clonotype came up many times. The chain uses TRBV14 and TRBJ1-2; 9 bases align to TRBD1. The germline V gene has CDR1 SGHDN and CDR2 FVKESK. After removal of 4 bases from V and 8 bases from J, the junction contained 5 bases not matched to a gene. The CDR3 runs 13 residues. This CDR3 reads CASSPRTGDGYTF. CDR3 coding DNA: TGTGCCAGCAGCCCCCGGACAGGGGACGGCTACACCTTC.

The table lists this clonotype with many counts. J is TRBJ2-3 and V is TRBV20-1, with 10 positions matching TRBD2. V was pared by 6 bases and J by 5 bases, with 11 bases of the junction left unmatched. The CDR3 is made up of 15 amino acids. CDR1 DFQATT and CDR2 SNEGSKA come from the germline V gene (reference sequence). The CDR3 here is CSANNLAGEEDTQYF. In DNA form, the CDR3 reads TGCAGTGCAAATAACCTAGCGGGAGAGGAAGATACGCAGTATTTT.

The sample holds many counts of this clonotype. CDR3 nucleotides: TGTGCCAGCAGCGGAGTTGAAGCGGACTTCTCCTACAATGAGCAGTTCTTC. It specifies CASSGVEADFSYNEQFF. J is TRBJ2-1 and V is TRBV13, with a weak D call TRBD2 (5 bases). CDR3 size: 17 residues. Germline CDR1 PRHDT, CDR2 FYEKMQ (reference sequence). The germline V and J ends were trimmed by 5 bases and 0 bases, with 17 bases remaining between them.

Many counts were recorded for this clonotype. This chain links TRBV20-1 with TRBJ2-2; 7 positions match TRBD1. The germline gives CDR1 DFQATT, CDR2 SNEGSKA (reference sequence). This CDR3 has 15 amino acids. Losses at the gene ends were 3 bases for V and 5 bases for J; bases not matched to a gene: 9. The CDR3 DNA follows: TGCAGTGCTAGGACAGGGACCGGCACAACCGGGGAGCTGTTTTTT. Translation: CSARTGTGTTGELFF.

This clonotype has ten or more counts. This chain uses TRBV10-2 with TRBJ1-1; tentative D call: TRBD1 (5 bases). The germline gives CDR1 WSHSY, CDR2 SAAADI. This CDR3 comprises 14 residues. Deletions cut 2 bases from V and 0 bases from J, with 7 bases between. The chain's CDR3 is CASSEMDMNTEAFF. The CDR3 DNA is TGCGCCAGCAGTGAGATGGACATGAACACTGAAGCTTTCTTT.

This clonotype appeared many times. The V gene is TRBV28, the J gene TRBJ1-1; D perhaps matches TRBD1 (5 bases). Looked up from germline, CDR1 is MDHEN and CDR2 is SYDVKM. V lost 2 bases and J lost 7, with 14 bases in between. The CDR3 runs to 14 residues. In DNA form, the CDR3 reads TGTGCCAGCAGTTTAGGGGGGGTCGATGGTGAAGCTTTCTTT. Its translation is CASSLGGVDGEAFF.

This clonotype has a count of ten or more. The rearrangement links TRBV27 to TRBJ2-5; D remains ambiguous. Trimming removed 6 bases at V and 3 bases at J, with 5 bases between. Germline V gives CDR1 MNHEY, CDR2 SMNVEV (reference sequence). The CDR3 has 11 residues. The CDR3 sequence is CASRTEETQYF. For the CDR3, the DNA is TGTGCCAGCAGGACCGAAGAGACCCAGTACTTC.

In its sample, this clonotype was seen many times. CDR3 coding DNA: TGCAGCGGATTAGGGGGATTGAACACTGAAGCTTTCTTT. Protein product: CSGLGGLNTEAFF. V and J are TRBV29-1 and TRBJ1-1, with D perhaps TRBD1 (6 bases). Germline CDR1 is SQVTM and CDR2 is ANQGSEA. The CDR3 has 13 amino acids. V was shortened by 7 bases and J by 0 bases, with 12 bases between the two germline ends.

Details on this clonotype: Given a much more abundant clone one base away, this may be a read error. The chain couples TRBV5-2 to TRBJ2-2. TRBV5-2 has pseudogene status. CDR3 length: 14 residues. In DNA form, the CDR3 reads TGTGCCAGCAACGACGGGGAAAACACCGGGGAGCTGTTTTTT. Its protein is CASNDGENTGELFF.

This clonotype has ten or more counts. The rearrangement links TRBV27 to TRBJ1-5; D remains ambiguous. The CDR3 has 14 amino acids. V lost 7 bases to trimming and J lost 1 base, with 11 bases between them. Germline-derived CDR1 and CDR2 are MNHEY and SMNVEV (reference sequence). CDR3 residues: CASNDKGSNQPQHF. The CDR3, as DNA: TGTGCCAGCAATGATAAAGGAAGCAATCAGCCCCAGCATTTT.

At least ten counts were recorded for this clonotype. This chain connects TRBV20-1 to TRBJ2-7, with D tentatively TRBD1 (6 bases). Looked up from germline, CDR1 is DFQATT and CDR2 is SNEGSKA (reference sequence). The CDR3 length is 12 residues. CDR3 nucleotides: TGCAGCGCCTTAGGACAGACCTACGAGCAGTACTTC. It translates to CSALGQTYEQYF.

The rearrangement joins TRBV28 to TRBJ1-1; TRBD1 agrees at 7 bases. CDR3 length: 13 amino acids. Germline CDR1 is MDHEN and CDR2 is SYDVKM. V lost 10 bases, J lost 0 bases, and 5 bases stayed unmatched. CDR3 region: CANAGGMNTEAFF. CDR3 nucleotides: TGTGCCAACGCAGGGGGAATGAACACTGAAGCTTTCTTT.

The chain carries TRBV21-1 and TRBJ2-3; the D call TRBD1 from the table was never checked on the DNA. TRBV21-1 constitutes a pseudogene. The CDR3 is 16 amino acids. The CDR3 DNA reads as TGTGCCAGCAGTCCTTACCCGGGACAGGGGACAGGTACGCAGTATTTT. Translated: CASSPYPGQGTGTQYF.

A remark on this clonotype: The junction shows a germline mismatch at one end, possibly a read error. The chain is built from TRBV19 and TRBJ1-1; perhaps TRBD1 as D (5 bases). CDR3 size: 14 residues. CDR1 and CDR2 from the germline V gene are LNHDA and SQIVND (reference sequence). This CDR3 reads CTSSIGAANTEAFF. The CDR3 coding sequence is TGTACCAGTAGTATAGGGGCAGCGAACACTGAAGCTTTCTTT.

The table lists this clonotype with many counts. The chain carries TRBV3-1 and TRBJ1-2; 7 nucleotides line up with TRBD1. Germline V CDR1 and CDR2: LGHDT, YNNKEL (reference sequence). This CDR3 has 13 amino acids. V lost 4 bases to trimming and J lost 8 bases; unmatched junction nucleotides: 7. This chain's CDR3 is CASSLQGIRGYTF. Here the CDR3 DNA reads TGTGCCAGCAGCCTACAGGGGATCCGGGGCTACACCTTC.

This clonotype has at least ten counts. The gene calls are TRBV28 and TRBJ1-2; no clear D gene. CDR1 and CDR2 from the germline V gene are MDHEN and SYDVKM. This CDR3 comprises 13 residues. V lost 3 bases and J lost 1, with 6 bases in between. The CDR3 region has the DNA TGTGCCAGCAGTTTCACACGTAACTATGGCTACACCTTC. It is translated as CASSFTRNYGYTF.

With regard to this clonotype: A much larger clone lies a single base off, so this may be a read error. This chain joins TRBV14 and TRBJ1-1; D remains ambiguous. CDR1 is SGHDN and CDR2 is FVKESK in the germline V gene. The CDR3 has 13 amino acids. The chain's CDR3 is CASGQETGTEAFF. CDR3 sequence (DNA): TGTGCCAGCGGCCAAGAGACTGGCACTGAAGCTTTCTTT.

Turning to this clonotype: The germline gene is not matched at one end of the junction; a read error may be the cause. This sequence joins TRBV2 and TRBJ2-7, with 7 bases matching TRBD2. Per the germline V gene, CDR1 is SNHLY and CDR2 is FYNNEI. The CDR3 spans 15 residues. The CDR3 DNA sequence: TGTGCCAGCAGGCCTCCGAGCGGGGACGACTACGGGCAGTACTTC. It codes for CASRPPSGDDYGQYF.

A few counts support this clonotype. A read error may be the cause here, since a much bigger clone is one base away. The V gene is TRBV19, the J gene TRBJ2-5, with unresolved D. Looked up from germline, CDR1 is LNHDA and CDR2 is SQIVND (reference sequence). CDR3 size: 12 residues. CDR3 nucleotides: TGTGCCAGTAGTAAGCTGCAAGAGACCCAGTGCTTC. This codes for CASSKLQETQCF.

This clonotype was seen at least ten times. This chain joins TRBV4-2 and TRBJ2-1, with D uncertain. Looked up from germline, CDR1 is LGHNA and CDR2 is YNFKEQ. The V gene lost 1 base and the J gene lost 2 bases, with 6 bases spanning the gap. The CDR3 extends over 14 amino acids. The CDR3 nucleotides are TGTGCCAGCAGCCAAGCAACGACCTACAATGAGCAGTTCTTC. The encoded protein is CASSQATTYNEQFF.

In its sample, this clonotype was seen many times. The junction departs from the called germline gene at one end, perhaps through a read error. This chain connects TRBV25-1 to TRBJ2-7; D not certain. This CDR3 comprises 10 residues. Germline V gives CDR1 MGHDK, CDR2 SYGVNS. The chain's CDR3 is CASSDYEQCF. The CDR3 DNA reads as TGTGCCAGCAGTGACTACGAGCAGTGCTTC.

This clonotype was seen ten or more times. The chain couples TRBV6-1 to TRBJ2-3; TRBD2 might be the D (5 bases). This CDR3 has 12 residues. Trimming stripped 7 bases from V and 3 bases from J, with 8 bases between. The germline V gene encodes CDR1 MNHNS and CDR2 SASEGT. CDR3 sequence: CASTGETDTQYF. CDR3 DNA: TGTGCCAGCACCGGGGAAACAGATACGCAGTATTTT.

This chain connects TRBV29-1 to TRBJ1-1, with 7 bases that match TRBD1. J was trimmed by 1 base and V by 5 bases; bases with no gene match: 4. Germline V lookup: CDR1 SQVTM, CDR2 ANQGSEA. The CDR3 runs 13 residues. The CDR3 loop is CSVTGQANTEAFF. CDR3 DNA: TGCAGCGTTACTGGACAGGCGAACACTGAAGCTTTCTTT.

This clonotype was observed a few times. This chain uses TRBV12-3 or TRBV12-4 with TRBJ2-3, with D possibly TRBD1 on 6 matching bases. V lost 3 bases and J lost 3, with 13 bases in between. The CDR3 totals 15 residues. The DNA of the CDR3 is TGTGCCAGCAGTTTTAACAGGGCCCGAACAGATACGCAGTATTTT. This codes for CASSFNRARTDTQYF.

The sample holds many counts of this clonotype. The chain combines TRBV14 with TRBJ1-1, with D uncertain. Looked up from germline, CDR1 is SGHDN and CDR2 is FVKESK. Trimming took off 5 bases at V and 9 bases at J, with 22 bases between the two ends. CDR3 size: 15 residues. The CDR3 loop reads CASSFPTFPPLKAFF. CDR3 DNA sequence: TGTGCCAGCAGCTTCCCGACGTTCCCCCCTCTAAAAGCTTTCTTT.

On this clonotype: A much larger clone lies one base from this, so it may be a read error. The rearrangement uses TRBV20-1 and TRBJ2-7, with 8 nucleotides matching TRBD1. This CDR3 has 14 amino acids. CDR1 is DFQATT and CDR2 is SNEGSKA in the germline V gene (reference sequence). The ends lost 7 bases at V and 3 bases at J; junction bases unmatched: 11. The CDR3, as DNA: TGCAGTGTTACAGGACAGGGATGGGGCTACGAGCAGTACTTC. As protein: CSVTGQGWGYEQYF.